These 28 T cell receptor beta chains were sequenced from one sample in a study of Ad26.COV2.S vaccination and SARS-CoV-2 variants. Method: immunoSEQ multiplex PCR; TCRdb's copy keeps in-frame clones and lacks some. The table has more than 150,000 clones, roughly nine tenths seen once; the top ten hold 5% to 7%. This specimen was peripheral blood, taken after recovery from COVID-19. The receptor source for this set is a human donor who had recovered from COVID-19.

The gene calls are TRBV19 and TRBJ2-2, with D possibly matching TRBD1 (5 bases). Germline CDR1 LNHDA, CDR2 SQIVND (reference sequence). V shed 2 bases and J shed 5 bases, with 12 bases lying between them. The CDR3 is 15 residues long. The CDR3 DNA follows: TGTGCCAGTAGTATAACCAGGGTCGGGACCGGGGAGCTGTTTTTT. Its translation: CASSITRVGTGELFF.

This clone showed up just a few times. The V call is TRBV19, the J call TRBJ1-2, with TRBD1 matching 11 bases. V shed 10 bases and J 6 bases; nucleotides not matched to a gene: 10. The germline V gene has CDR1 LNHDA and CDR2 SQIVND (reference sequence). This CDR3 contains 14 residues. The CDR3 bases are TGTGCCACCCGGGACAGGGGGAGAGGCGATGGCTACACCTTC. Protein sequence: CATRDRGRGDGYTF.

This chain joins TRBV18 and TRBJ1-1; D not resolved. V lost 2 bases and J lost 4, with 8 bases in between. The CDR3 has 13 amino acids. CDR1 and CDR2 from the germline V gene are KGHSH and LQKENI. The CDR3 coding sequence is TGTGCCAGCTCACCAAGGCAGCCCACTGAAGCTTTCTTT. It is translated as CASSPRQPTEAFF.

The chain recombines TRBV7-8 with TRBJ2-1; 9 bases match TRBD2. Germline V gene data show CDR1 as SGHVS and CDR2 as FQNEAQ. This CDR3 region has 16 residues. V shed 3 bases and J 7 bases; nucleotides not matched to a gene: 10. CDR3 residues: CASSFALAGKENEQFF. CDR3 DNA: TGTGCCAGCAGCTTTGCCCTAGCGGGGAAAGAGAATGAGCAGTTCTTC.

The rearrangement uses TRBV27 and TRBJ1-2; 10 positions match TRBD1. J lost 4 bases, V lost 4 bases, and 15 bases had no gene match. This CDR3 has 18 amino acids. Germline V gene sequence: CDR1 MNHEY, CDR2 SMNVEV (reference sequence). The CDR3 nucleotides are TGTGCCAGCAGTTCCTATAAGAGTCCCGGGACAGGGGTCTATGGCTACACCTTC. Protein sequence: CASSSYKSPGTGVYGYTF.

This clone was seen more than once but under ten times. V and J are TRBV6-4 and TRBJ1-6, with D unresolved. The V end lost 0 bases, the J end lost 8 bases, and 11 bases lay between the germline ends. Germline values: CDR1 MRHNA, CDR2 SNTAGT. The CDR3 spans 15 residues. CDR3 region: CASSDSPFGDSPLHF. DNA for the CDR3: TGTGCCAGCAGTGACTCTCCCTTTGGAGATTCACCCCTCCACTTT.

This CDR3 is CASSWGLNNEQFF. The CDR3 DNA reads TGTGCCAGCAGCTGGGGCCTGAACAATGAGCAGTTCTTC. The J gene is TRBJ2-1, the V gene TRBV7-3; D perhaps matches TRBD1 (5 bases). The CDR3 has 13 amino acids. The germline gives CDR1 SGHTA, CDR2 FQGTGA. The V end was cut by 4 bases, the J end by 5 bases, with 9 bases between.

V gene TRBV9 combines with J gene TRBJ2-2; 10 nucleotides agree with TRBD1. V lost 2 bases and J lost 5; bases outside the gene matches: 6. The CDR3 has 16 amino acids. The germline gives CDR1 SGDLS, CDR2 YYNGEE. The CDR3 sequence is CASSVQDRGYTGELFF. CDR3 bases: TGTGCCAGCAGCGTCCAGGACAGGGGGTATACCGGGGAGCTGTTTTTT.

The genes are TRBV18 and TRBJ1-1; D gene unclear. CDR3 length: 13 residues. Trimming pared 1 base from V and 0 bases from J, leaving 3 bases between. CDR1 is KGHSH and CDR2 is LQKENI in the germline V gene. The CDR3 nucleotides read TGTGCCAGCTCACCACAGTTGAACACTGAAGCTTTCTTT. Its protein is CASSPQLNTEAFF.

CDR3: CASSGRTGITGELFF. The CDR3 DNA sequence: TGTGCCAGCAGCGGGAGGACAGGCATCACCGGGGAGCTGTTTTTT. The chain recombines TRBV11-3 with TRBJ2-2; possibly TRBD1 for D (7 bases). CDR1 and CDR2 from the germline V gene are SGHNT and YENEEA. This CDR3 is built from 15 residues. Trimming shortened V by 5 bases and J by 4 bases, and 14 bases separated the two germline ends. Together with reference TRBV11-3 and TRBJ2-2, the CDR3 gives the full variable domain: EAGVVQSPRYKIIEKKQPVAFWCNPISGHNTLYWYLQNLGQGPELLIRYENEEAVDDSQLPKDRFSAERLKGVDSTLKIQPAELGDSAVYLCASSGRTGITGELFFGEGSRLTVL.

The chain uses TRBV6-4 and TRBJ2-5; a weak D match, TRBD1 (6 bases). The V end was cut by 4 bases, the J end by 1 base, with 10 bases between. Germline V gene lookup returns CDR1 MRHNA and CDR2 SNTAGT. The CDR3 sequence is 14 residues long. The CDR3 protein is CASSVGTLQETQYF. The CDR3 coding sequence is TGTGCCAGCAGTGTCGGGACACTCCAAGAGACCCAGTACTTC.

V usage is TRBV4-1 and J usage is TRBJ2-7; D is ambiguous. CDR1 is MGHRA and CDR2 is YSYEKL in the germline V gene. Trimming stripped 2 bases from V and 2 bases from J, with 7 bases between. The CDR3 extends over 13 amino acids. The CDR3 nucleotides read TGCGCCAGCAGCCAACCAGAAGCCTACGAGCAGTACTTC. It codes for CASSQPEAYEQYF.

The rearrangement links TRBV7-3 to TRBJ2-1, with 10 bases identical to TRBD2. Germline CDR1 and CDR2: SGHTA and FQGTGA. V shed 5 bases and J 2 bases; nucleotides not matched to a gene: 6. CDR3 length: 16 amino acids. This chain's CDR3 is CASSPYLAGAYNEQFF. Written as DNA, the CDR3 is TGTGCCAGCAGCCCTTATCTAGCGGGAGCCTACAATGAGCAGTTCTTC.

V gene TRBV9 combines with J gene TRBJ1-5; D perhaps matches TRBD1 (5 bases). The germline V and J ends were trimmed by 1 base and 5 bases, with 13 bases remaining between them. The CDR3 extends over 15 amino acids. The germline V gene encodes CDR1 SGDLS and CDR2 YYNGEE. CDR3 loop: CASSVSGQTDQPQHF. The CDR3 DNA reads as TGTGCCAGCAGCGTATCGGGGCAGACAGATCAGCCCCAGCATTTT.

The chain has TRBV7-3 and TRBJ1-1, with 7 bases that match TRBD1. This CDR3 is 16 amino acids long. With V trimmed by 2 bases and J by 0 bases, 6 bases remained unmatched. Per germline, CDR1 SGHTA and CDR2 FQGTGA. DNA of the CDR3: TGTGCCAGCAGCTTAGGGGTACAGGGGATGAACACTGAAGCTTTCTTT. Encoded protein: CASSLGVQGMNTEAFF.

The chain carries TRBV5-1 and TRBJ2-5; D is possibly TRBD1 (5 bases). The CDR3 consists of 16 residues. Germline lookup yields CDR1 SGHRS and CDR2 YFSETQ. The V and J ends lost 4 bases and 4 bases respectively, with 20 bases between them. The CDR3 loop reads CASSLRRQGSAETQYF. CDR3 DNA: TGCGCCAGCAGCCTACGTAGGCAGGGAAGTGCAGAGACCCAGTACTTC.

The V gene is TRBV5-1, the J gene TRBJ2-1; 11 bases are shared with TRBD2. Germline assignment: CDR1 SGHRS and CDR2 YFSETQ. J gave up 2 bases and V 0 bases, and 1 base lay outside the gene matches. The length of the CDR3 is 16 residues. CDR3: CASSLETSGAYNEQFF. DNA of the CDR3: TGCGCCAGCAGCTTGGAGACTAGCGGGGCCTACAATGAGCAGTTCTTC.

The V and J genes are TRBV7-9 and TRBJ1-6; 8 bases are a match to TRBD1. The CDR3 has 17 residues. Looked up from germline, CDR1 is SEHNR and CDR2 is FQNEAQ (reference sequence). Germline trimming cut 1 base from V and 9 bases from J; bases unmatched to any gene: 11. The CDR3 is CASSLGGTGSYVSPLHF. CDR3 in DNA: TGTGCCAGCAGCTTAGGGGGGACAGGATCTTATGTTTCACCCCTCCACTTT.

This chain joins TRBV7-9 and TRBJ2-5, with TRBD2 identical over 11 bases. The V and J ends lost 5 bases and 1 base, in that order; junction bases with no gene match: 6. The CDR3 spans 16 residues. From germline, CDR1 is SEHNR and CDR2 FQNEAQ (reference sequence). The CDR3 DNA sequence: TGTGCCAGCAGCGATCGCCTAGCGGGGGGCCAAGAGACCCAGTACTTC. The encoded protein is CASSDRLAGGQETQYF.

This clone showed up just once. V is TRBV18 and J is TRBJ2-1; 7 nucleotides agree with TRBD1. V lost 0 bases, J lost 5 bases, and 4 bases stayed unmatched. Germline CDR1 and CDR2: KGHSH and LQKENI. The CDR3 totals 15 residues. This CDR3 reads CASSPPSRGHNEQFF. The CDR3 coding sequence is TGTGCCAGCTCACCACCGTCGAGGGGGCACAATGAGCAGTTCTTC.

The V call is TRBV7-2, the J call TRBJ1-2, with a tentative D call TRBD1 (5 bases). This CDR3 is 14 amino acids long. Germline CDR1 reads SGHTA; CDR2 reads FQGNSA. Trimming stripped 3 bases from V and 3 bases from J, with 11 bases between. The CDR3, as DNA: TGTGCCAGCAGCTTGACCGGGACCGACTATGGCTACACCTTC. Its translation is CASSLTGTDYGYTF. Supplemented by reference TRBV7-2 and TRBJ1-2, the full variable domain reads GAGVSQSPSNKVTEKGKDVELRCDPISGHTALYWYRQSLGQGLEFLIYFQGNSAPDKSGLPSDRFSAERTGGSVSTLTIQRTQQEDSAVYLCASSLTGTDYGYTFGSGTRLTVV.

V gene TRBV3-1 (or the pseudogene TRBV3-2) combines with J gene TRBJ1-5; TRBD1 matches at 8 bases. With V trimmed by 1 base and J by 6 bases, 8 bases remained unmatched. This CDR3 has 16 amino acids. Germline CDR1 reads LGHDT; CDR2 reads YNNKEL (reference sequence). The CDR3 protein is CASSQAGQGYGQPQHF. The CDR3 region has the DNA TGTGCCAGCAGCCAAGCCGGACAGGGTTACGGTCAGCCCCAGCATTTT.

In this sample, this clone turned up once. The chain uses TRBV15 and TRBJ2-7; D is uncertain. The germline V gene has CDR1 LNHNV and CDR2 YYDKDF (reference sequence). The CDR3 sequence is 14 residues long. Trimming shortened V by 8 bases and J by 0 bases, and 14 bases separated the two germline ends. The CDR3 sequence is CATGPQSGSYEQYF. The CDR3 bases are TGTGCCACCGGCCCCCAGTCGGGCTCCTACGAGCAGTACTTC.

This chain uses TRBV10-3 with TRBJ2-1; TRBD2 agrees at 11 bases. Germline CDR1 is ENHRY and CDR2 is SYGVKD. Trimming took 3 bases from V and 8 from J; bases not matched to a gene: 15. This CDR3 contains 18 residues. CDR3 residues: CAISDGLAGGPKGDEQFF. As DNA, the CDR3 is TGTGCCATCAGTGATGGGCTAGCGGGGGGACCGAAGGGAGATGAGCAGTTCTTC.

The rearrangement links TRBV2 to TRBJ1-3, with 7 bases lining up with TRBD1. J gave up 2 bases and V 8 bases, and 9 bases lay outside the gene matches. Germline lookup yields CDR1 SNHLY and CDR2 FYNNEI. This CDR3 comprises 15 residues. CDR3 residues: CASCVDRQAGNTIYF. The DNA of the CDR3 is TGTGCCAGCTGCGTGGACAGGCAGGCTGGAAACACCATATATTTT.

The V gene is TRBV19, the J gene TRBJ2-6, with D unclear. Trimming left V 3 bases short and J 4 bases short, with 7 bases between. The CDR3 contains 14 residues. Germline V CDR1 and CDR2: LNHDA, SQIVND (reference sequence). CDR3 DNA: TGTGCCAGTAGTATCCCTTCCGGGGCCAACGTCCTGACTTTC. Protein: CASSIPSGANVLTF.

The V gene is TRBV3-1 (or the pseudogene TRBV3-2), the J gene TRBJ1-2, with a possible D match to TRBD1 (5 bases). Trimming removed 2 bases from V and 4 bases from J, with 8 bases in between. The germline CDR1 and CDR2 sequences are LGHDT and YNNKEL (reference sequence). The CDR3 has 13 residues. The CDR3 DNA reads TGTGCCAGCAGCCAATTACAGGTCTATGGCTACACCTTC. It specifies CASSQLQVYGYTF.

This rearrangement joins TRBV5-4 to TRBJ1-2, with D unclear. Looked up from germline, CDR1 is SGHNT and CDR2 is YYREEE (reference sequence). This CDR3 is 13 amino acids long. The V gene lost 0 bases and the J gene lost 2 bases, with 5 bases spanning the gap. The DNA of the CDR3 is TGTGCCAGCAGCTTGGGCCAGAACTATGGCTACACCTTC. This gives the protein CASSLGQNYGYTF.